Below are 2 T cell receptor beta chains sequenced from a single sample in a study of T cell responses to AZD1222 COVID-19 vaccine. The repertoire was sequenced with immunoSEQ multiplex PCR; TCRdb's copy has only in-frame clones and lacks some. The repertoire holds 90,000 to 130,000 clones, with approximately 90% as singletons. The source material was peripheral blood, sampled on day 0 of AZD1222 vaccination. The origin of the receptors is an adult in good health.

The rearrangement uses TRBV6-1 and TRBJ1-1; D unresolved. The CDR3 has 12 amino acids. Looked up from germline, CDR1 is MNHNS and CDR2 is SASEGT. V was trimmed by 2 bases and J by 7 bases, leaving 8 bases between them. CDR3 in DNA: TGTGCCAGCAGTGAAAGTAGAAGTGAAGCTTTCTTT. Protein sequence: CASSESRSEAFF.

The chain has TRBV6-5 and TRBJ1-5, with TRBD1 as a possible D gene (5 bases). Trimming removed 6 bases at V and 4 bases at J, with 10 bases between. CDR3 length: 13 amino acids. Germline V CDR1 and CDR2: MNHEY, SVGAGI. The CDR3, as DNA: TGTGCCAGCAGCTGGGGACTTAATCAGCCCCAGCATTTT. It codes for CASSWGLNQPQHF.